This T cell receptor (beta chain) was sequenced in a study of cytomegalovirus exposure and HLA in healthy donors. Overall study findings and caveats: Reports showed the classifier diagnosing cytomegalovirus status with high specificity and sensitivity. When presence/absence was analysed, sequencing depth was taken to be roughly uniform across donors. It is likely that the observed cluster of highly shared sequence variants was a sequencing artifact.

The study ran its PCR with 60 Vbeta and 13 Jbeta primers. Assay used: immunoSEQ multiplex PCR; TCRdb lists only in-frame clones, some missing. The sample contains around 94,000 clones, around 78% of which appear only once. Turning to this clone: Its specificity is not known.

J lost 5 bases, V lost 4 bases, and 7 bases had no gene match. Germline CDR1 SGHNT, CDR2 YYREEE (reference sequence). This CDR3 region has 15 residues. Though nominally healthy at sampling, donors likely had unrecorded immune exposures. Sequencing was performed on PBMCs. The chain combines TRBV5-4 with TRBJ2-1; TRBD1 agrees at 9 bases. The TCR comes from a man aged 40-50 years in good health and CMV-seronegative. The CDR3 region has the DNA TGTGCCAGCAGCCTGGACAGGGGCCACCACAATGAGCAGTTCTTC. As protein: CASSLDRGHHNEQFF.